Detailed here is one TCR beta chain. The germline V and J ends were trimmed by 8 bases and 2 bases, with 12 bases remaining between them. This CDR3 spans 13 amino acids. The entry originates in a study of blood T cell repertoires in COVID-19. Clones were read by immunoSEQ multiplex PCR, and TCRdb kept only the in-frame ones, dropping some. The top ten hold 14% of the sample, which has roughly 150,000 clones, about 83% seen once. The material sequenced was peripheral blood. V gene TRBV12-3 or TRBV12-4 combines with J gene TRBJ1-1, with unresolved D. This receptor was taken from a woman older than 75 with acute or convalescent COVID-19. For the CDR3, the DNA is TGTGCCAGCTCCAAGTACGGTAACACTGAAGCTTTCTTT. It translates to CASSKYGNTEAFF.